Presented here are 28 T cell receptor beta chains from one specimen sequenced in a study of blood T cell repertoires in COVID-19. Libraries were prepared by immunoSEQ multiplex PCR; TCRdb keeps only in-frame clonotypes and omits some of them. The profile shows roughly 200,000 clones, about 90% of them singletons. Sequenced material: peripheral blood. The receptors originated from a woman aged 18-35 years who had recovered from COVID-19.

The CDR3 spells CASSQGTSGTYEQYF. Written as DNA, the CDR3 is TGCGCCAGCAGCCAAGGGACTAGCGGGACCTACGAGCAGTACTTC. The chain couples TRBV4-3 to TRBJ2-7; 12 nucleotides agree with TRBD2. CDR3 length: 15 amino acids. V was clipped by 1 base and J by 2 bases; unmatched bases: 0. The V gene's germline CDR1 is LGHNA and CDR2 YSLEER.

The chain recombines TRBV19 with TRBJ1-2, with 9 bases identical to TRBD1. With 10 bases clipped from V and 2 bases from J, the junction kept 8 bases outside the gene matches. The germline CDR1 and CDR2 sequences are LNHDA and SQIVND (reference sequence). The CDR3 covers 14 residues. For the CDR3, the DNA is TGTGCCACCATGACAGGGGGTGGCAACTATGGCTACACCTTC. Its protein product is CATMTGGGNYGYTF.

The J gene is TRBJ2-1, the V gene TRBV7-9; no reliable D call. The V end lost 5 bases, the J end lost 3 bases, and 5 bases lay between the germline ends. The CDR3 extends over 12 amino acids. Germline V gene data show CDR1 as SEHNR and CDR2 as FQNEAQ (reference sequence). The CDR3 here is CASSLGYNEQFF. In nucleotides, the CDR3 is TGTGCCAGCAGCCTCGGCTACAATGAGCAGTTCTTC.

The V call is TRBV6-2 or TRBV6-3, the J call TRBJ2-7; tentatively, D is TRBD2 (6 bases). There are 15 residues in the CDR3. Trimming took off 0 bases at V and 3 bases at J, with 12 bases between the two ends. The germline V gene encodes CDR1 MNHEY and CDR2 SVGEGT. The CDR3 bases are TGTGCCAGCAGTTACTCTGGGCTAGCGAGCTACGAGCAGTACTTC. Protein sequence: CASSYSGLASYEQYF.

The DNA of the CDR3 is TGTGCCAGCCCTACAGGGACCTATGGCTACACCTTC. It is translated as CASPTGTYGYTF. This chain links TRBV27 with TRBJ1-2; D possibly corresponds to TRBD1 (6 bases). The V end was cut by 8 bases, the J end by 4 bases, with 11 bases between. Germline-derived CDR1 and CDR2 are MNHEY and SMNVEV (reference sequence). CDR3 length: 12 residues.

The chain is built from TRBV27 and TRBJ2-7; D unresolved. The CDR3 spans 15 residues. V was clipped by 0 bases and J by 2 bases, with 11 bases between them. CDR1 and CDR2 (germline): MNHEY, SMNVEV (reference sequence). CDR3 loop: CASSLSIGGTYEQYF. The DNA for the CDR3 is TGTGCCAGCAGTTTATCGATCGGCGGAACCTACGAGCAGTACTTC.

V usage is TRBV5-5 and J usage is TRBJ1-3, with D unclear. Germline loops: CDR1 SGHKS, CDR2 YYEKEE (reference sequence). The CDR3 has 14 amino acids. V was cut by 2 bases and J by 0 bases, with 6 bases left in between. The CDR3 is CASSFTSSGNTIYF. For the CDR3, the DNA is TGTGCCAGCAGCTTCACATCCTCTGGAAACACCATATATTTT.

The chain is built from TRBV14 and TRBJ1-6, with D possibly being TRBD1 (6 bases). The V end lost 4 bases, the J end lost 10 bases, and 17 bases lay between the germline ends. This CDR3 comprises 15 residues. Germline CDR1 reads SGHDN; CDR2 reads FVKESK. As DNA, the CDR3 is TGTGCCAGCAGCCTGTGGACAGAGCCTGGGTCACCCCTCCACTTT. It translates to CASSLWTEPGSPLHF.

CDR3: CASSFRDRGTYEQYF. The CDR3 coding sequence is TGTGCCAGCAGTTTCCGGGACAGGGGGACCTACGAGCAGTACTTC. V is TRBV6-5 and J is TRBJ2-7; the match to TRBD1 covers 11 bases. The CDR3 length is 15 residues. The V gene end was trimmed by 4 bases and the J gene end by 2 bases; junction bases not matched to a gene: 4. Germline lookup yields CDR1 MNHEY and CDR2 SVGAGI.

This clone showed up just once. V is TRBV11-2 and J is TRBJ2-2, with 9 bases that match TRBD2. V trimming: 3 bases; J trimming: 6 bases; junction bases outside the gene matches: 5. Per germline, CDR1 SGHAT and CDR2 FQNNGV. This CDR3 is built from 15 residues. CDR3 loop: CASSFSSGRPGELFF. The CDR3 DNA is TGTGCCAGCAGCTTTTCGAGCGGGAGGCCCGGGGAGCTGTTTTTT.

V gene TRBV5-6 combines with J gene TRBJ2-1; D is unclear. Trimming cost V 5 bases and J 7 bases, with 25 bases left between them. This CDR3 has 17 amino acids. Germline loops: CDR1 SGHDT, CDR2 YYEEEE. The CDR3 bases are TGTGCCAGCAGTTCACCACGTAGTACCAATTTGTGGAATGAGCAGTTCTTC. Protein sequence: CASSSPRSTNLWNEQFF.

J is TRBJ1-2 and V is TRBV19; D possibly corresponds to TRBD1 (6 bases). The ends were cut back, 7 bases at V and 3 bases at J, with 15 bases in the middle. This CDR3 has 14 amino acids. Germline CDR1 LNHDA, CDR2 SQIVND (reference sequence). The CDR3 DNA follows: TGTGCCAGTACCCGGACAGAGATCCACTATGGCTACACCTTC. Amino acid sequence: CASTRTEIHYGYTF.

The V gene is TRBV27, the J gene TRBJ2-5, with TRBD2 matching 12 bases. V shed 5 bases and J 4 bases; nucleotides not matched to a gene: 5. Germline V gene sequence: CDR1 MNHEY, CDR2 SMNVEV (reference sequence). CDR3 length equals 15 residues. CDR3 coding DNA: TGTGCCAGCAGTCTCCTAGCGGGAGGGATAGAGACCCAGTACTTC. Protein product: CASSLLAGGIETQYF.

The chain employs TRBV9 and TRBJ1-2; 7 bases map to TRBD1. The CDR3 runs to 15 residues. Germline V CDR1 and CDR2: SGDLS, YYNGEE. Germline trimming cut 5 bases from V and 5 bases from J; bases unmatched to any gene: 12. The CDR3 DNA reads TGTGCCAGCAGAGGGGCGCGGGACAGTCTATATGGCTACACCTTC. It encodes CASRGARDSLYGYTF.

This chain's CDR3 is CASSRTGNVGYTF. CDR3 coding DNA: TGTGCCAGCAGTCGGACAGGGAATGTTGGCTACACCTTC. The J gene is TRBJ1-2, the V gene TRBV6-5; 8 bases line up with TRBD1. The germline gives CDR1 MNHEY, CDR2 SVGAGI. After removal of 5 bases from V and 7 bases from J, the junction contained 6 bases not matched to a gene. The length of the CDR3 is 13 residues.

CDR3 sequence: CASSWTINQPQHF. DNA for the CDR3: TGTGCCAGCAGTTGGACTATCAATCAGCCCCAGCATTTT. The chain couples TRBV12-3 or TRBV12-4 to TRBJ1-5, with unresolved D. V lost 4 bases, J lost 3 bases, and 7 bases lay in between. The CDR3 consists of 13 residues.

V is TRBV7-3 and J is TRBJ2-1; D call uncertain. With 5 bases removed from V and 4 bases from J, the gap between germline ends came to 15 bases. The CDR3 has 15 residues. The germline CDR1 and CDR2 sequences are SGHTA and FQGTGA. CDR3 coding DNA: TGTGCCAGCAGCCCAGACAATATCGCGTACAATGAGCAGTTCTTC. It codes for CASSPDNIAYNEQFF.

The chain employs TRBV10-3 and TRBJ2-7, with D possibly matching TRBD2 (6 bases). The CDR3 consists of 12 residues. The germline CDR1 and CDR2 sequences are ENHRY and SYGVKD. The V gene lost 6 bases and the J gene lost 4 bases, with 10 bases spanning the gap. In DNA form, the CDR3 reads TGTGCCATCAGGGGGACTTTGTACGAGCAGTACTTC. Translating it yields CAIRGTLYEQYF.

This clone was observed a few times. This chain links TRBV19 with TRBJ1-5; 8 nucleotides match TRBD1. This CDR3 comprises 14 residues. The germline gives CDR1 LNHDA, CDR2 SQIVND (reference sequence). Losses at the gene ends were 6 bases for V and 4 bases for J; bases not matched to a gene: 5. CDR3 amino acids: CASSHNRGNQPQHF. The CDR3 coding sequence is TGTGCCAGTAGCCACAACAGGGGGAATCAGCCCCAGCATTTT. Complete variable domain (other parts from reference TRBV19 and TRBJ1-5): DGGITQSPKYLFRKEGQNVTLSCEQNLNHDAMYWYRQDPGQGLRLIYYSQIVNDFQKGDIAEGYSVSREKKESFPLTVTSAQKNPTAFYLCASSHNRGNQPQHFGDGTRLSIL.

J is TRBJ2-7 and V is TRBV10-3, with no clear D. There are 13 residues in the CDR3. Trimming stripped 6 bases from V and 0 bases from J, with 9 bases between. CDR1 ENHRY and CDR2 SYGVKD come from the germline V gene. This CDR3 is CAISNSSSYEQYF. CDR3 nucleotides: TGTGCCATCAGCAACAGTTCCTCCTACGAGCAGTACTTC.

The chain couples TRBV27 to TRBJ1-4, with D possibly being TRBD1 (5 bases). V was pared by 10 bases and J by 8 bases, with 17 bases between. CDR3 length: 13 amino acids. Per germline, CDR1 MNHEY and CDR2 SMNVEV (reference sequence). The CDR3 sequence: CATGRGIGEKLFF. The CDR3 DNA reads TGTGCCACCGGGCGGGGGATTGGGGAAAAACTGTTTTTT.

J is TRBJ2-5 and V is TRBV28; D is possibly TRBD2 (5 bases). Germline assignment: CDR1 MDHEN and CDR2 SYDVKM. Deletions cut 4 bases from V and 5 bases from J, with 20 bases between. The CDR3 is made up of 16 amino acids. The CDR3 spells CASSSPAGLSVETQYF. The CDR3 region has the DNA TGTGCCAGCAGTTCCCCCGCAGGACTCTCCGTGGAGACCCAGTACTTC.

In this sample, this clone turned up once. The genes are TRBV12-3 or TRBV12-4 and TRBJ1-2; D is ambiguous. The CDR3 contains 11 residues. The V end was cut by 4 bases, the J end by 10 bases, with 10 bases between. The CDR3 sequence is CASSSTGPYTF. CDR3 nucleotides: TGTGCCAGCAGTTCCACTGGGCCCTACACCTTC.

V and J are TRBV25-1 and TRBJ2-7; 9 bases match TRBD2. V lost 5 bases and J lost 1; bases outside the gene matches: 6. The CDR3 is 15 residues long. Germline assignment: CDR1 MGHDK and CDR2 SYGVNS. The CDR3 DNA sequence: TGTGCCAGCAGTACGTTAGCGGGAGAATCCTACGAGCAGTACTTC. Protein product: CASSTLAGESYEQYF.

The chain combines TRBV12-1 with TRBJ2-3; the table assigns TRBD2, which was not confirmed against the DNA. TRBV12-1 is a pseudogene segment. This CDR3 has 15 residues. In DNA, the CDR3 is TGTGCCAGCAGCTTTTGCGGGAGGGATACAGATACGCAGTATTTT. Its translation: CASSFCGRDTDTQYF.

This clone was detected a few times. J is TRBJ2-7 and V is TRBV6-4, with TRBD2 identical over 7 bases. The V and J ends lost 3 bases and 2 bases, in that order; junction bases with no gene match: 7. The germline V gene encodes CDR1 MRHNA and CDR2 SNTAGT. CDR3 length: 15 amino acids. DNA of the CDR3: TGTGCCAGCAGTGAAGATAGCGGGCGTGCCTACGAGCAGTACTTC. Its translation is CASSEDSGRAYEQYF.

This clone was found a few times. The chain has TRBV5-1 and TRBJ2-7, with 9 positions matching TRBD2. CDR1 is SGHRS and CDR2 is YFSETQ in the germline V gene. The J segment lost 3 bases and the V segment lost 7 bases, leaving 5 bases of the junction unmatched. The CDR3 has 13 amino acids. In DNA form, the CDR3 reads TGCGCCAGCGCCCTAGCGGGAAACTACGAGCAGTACTTC. Encoded protein: CASALAGNYEQYF. The variable domain in full, completed from reference TRBV5-1 and TRBJ2-7, reads KAGVTQTPRYLIKTRGQQVTLSCSPISGHRSVSWYQQTPGQGLQFLFEYFSETQRNKGNFPGRFSGRQFSNSRSEMNVSTLELGDSALYLCASALAGNYEQYFGPGTRLTVT.

The V and J genes are TRBV7-2 and TRBJ2-3, with TRBD2 matching over 8 bases. The CDR3 is made up of 15 amino acids. Losses at the gene ends were 4 bases for V and 2 bases for J; bases not matched to a gene: 5. CDR1 and CDR2 from the germline V gene are SGHTA and FQGNSA. The DNA for the CDR3 is TGTGCCAGCAGCTCAGTCGGGGGGGACACAGATACGCAGTATTTT. This encodes CASSSVGGDTDTQYF.